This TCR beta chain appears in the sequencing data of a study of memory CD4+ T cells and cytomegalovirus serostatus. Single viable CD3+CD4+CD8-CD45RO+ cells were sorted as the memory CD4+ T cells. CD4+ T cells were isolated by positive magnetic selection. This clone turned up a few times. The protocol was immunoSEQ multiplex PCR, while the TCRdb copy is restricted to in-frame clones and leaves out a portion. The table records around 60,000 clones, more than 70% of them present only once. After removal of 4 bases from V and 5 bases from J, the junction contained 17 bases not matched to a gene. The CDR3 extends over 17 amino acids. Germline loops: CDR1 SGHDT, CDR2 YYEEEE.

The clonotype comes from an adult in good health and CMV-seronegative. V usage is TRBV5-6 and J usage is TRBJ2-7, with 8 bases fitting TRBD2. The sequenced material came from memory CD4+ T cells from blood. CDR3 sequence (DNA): TGTGCCAGCAGCCATGCGACCGGACTAGCTTTTCCAAACGAGCAGTACTTC. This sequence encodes CASSHATGLAFPNEQYF.